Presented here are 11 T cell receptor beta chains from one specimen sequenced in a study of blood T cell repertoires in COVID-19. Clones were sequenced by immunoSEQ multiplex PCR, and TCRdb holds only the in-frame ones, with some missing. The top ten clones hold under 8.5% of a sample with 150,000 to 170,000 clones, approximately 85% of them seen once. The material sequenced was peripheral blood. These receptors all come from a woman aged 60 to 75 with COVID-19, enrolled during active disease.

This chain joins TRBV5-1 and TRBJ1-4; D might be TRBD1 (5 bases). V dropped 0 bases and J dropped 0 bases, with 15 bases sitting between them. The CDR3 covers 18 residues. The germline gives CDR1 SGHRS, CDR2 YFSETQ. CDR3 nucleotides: TGCGCCAGCAGCTTGGATCCCCAGGGAATGGCAACTAATGAAAAACTGTTTTTT. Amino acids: CASSLDPQGMATNEKLFF.

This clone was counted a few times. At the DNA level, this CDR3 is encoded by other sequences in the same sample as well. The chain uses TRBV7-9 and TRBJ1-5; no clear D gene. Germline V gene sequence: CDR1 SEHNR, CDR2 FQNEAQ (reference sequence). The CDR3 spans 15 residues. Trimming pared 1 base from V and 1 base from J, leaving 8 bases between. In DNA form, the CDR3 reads TGTGCCAGCAGCTTAGGAGGGTACAGCAATCAGCCCCAGCATTTT. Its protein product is CASSLGGYSNQPQHF.

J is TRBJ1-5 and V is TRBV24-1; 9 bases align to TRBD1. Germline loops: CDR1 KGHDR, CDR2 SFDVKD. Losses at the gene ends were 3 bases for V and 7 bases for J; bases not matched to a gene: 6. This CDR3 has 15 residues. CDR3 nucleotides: TGTGCCACCAGTGATGGACAGGGGCCAAACCAGCCCCAGCATTTT. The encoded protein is CATSDGQGPNQPQHF.

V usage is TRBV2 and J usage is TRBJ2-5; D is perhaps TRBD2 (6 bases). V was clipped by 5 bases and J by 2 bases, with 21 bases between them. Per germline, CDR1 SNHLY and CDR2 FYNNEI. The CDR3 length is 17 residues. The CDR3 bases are TGTGCCAGCAGTTACTCGCGGGACGGTCGCCGTCAAGAGACCCAGTACTTC. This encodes CASSYSRDGRRQETQYF.

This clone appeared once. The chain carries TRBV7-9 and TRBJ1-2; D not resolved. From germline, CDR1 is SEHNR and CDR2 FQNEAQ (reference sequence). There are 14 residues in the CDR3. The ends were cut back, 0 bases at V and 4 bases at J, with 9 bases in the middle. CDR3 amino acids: CASSLANAAYGYTF. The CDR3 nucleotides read TGTGCCAGCAGCTTAGCGAACGCGGCCTATGGCTACACCTTC.

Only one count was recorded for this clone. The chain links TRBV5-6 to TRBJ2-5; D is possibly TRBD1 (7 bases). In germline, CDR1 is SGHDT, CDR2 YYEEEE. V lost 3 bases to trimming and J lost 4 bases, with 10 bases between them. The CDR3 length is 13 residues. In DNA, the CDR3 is TGTGCCAGCAGCTCAGGGGGGCGAGAGACCCAGTACTTC. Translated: CASSSGGRETQYF.

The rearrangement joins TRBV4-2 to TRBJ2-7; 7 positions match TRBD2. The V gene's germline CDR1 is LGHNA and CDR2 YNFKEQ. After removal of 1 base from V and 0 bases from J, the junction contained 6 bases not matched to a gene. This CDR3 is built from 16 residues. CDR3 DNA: TGTGCCAGCAGCCAAGTCCTGGGCGGGAGCTCCTACGAGCAGTACTTC. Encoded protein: CASSQVLGGSSYEQYF.

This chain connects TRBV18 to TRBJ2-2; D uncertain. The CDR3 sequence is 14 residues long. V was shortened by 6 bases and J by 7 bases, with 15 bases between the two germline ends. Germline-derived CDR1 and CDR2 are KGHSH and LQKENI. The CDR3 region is CASSPETVNGELFF. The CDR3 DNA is TGTGCCAGCTCCCCCGAAACAGTTAACGGGGAGCTGTTTTTT.

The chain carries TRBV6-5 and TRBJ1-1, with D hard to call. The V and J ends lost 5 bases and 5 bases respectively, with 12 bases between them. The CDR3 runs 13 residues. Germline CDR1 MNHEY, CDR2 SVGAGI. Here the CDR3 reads CASSIRTGTEAFF. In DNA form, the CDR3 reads TGTGCCAGCAGTATCCGGACTGGGACTGAAGCTTTCTTT.

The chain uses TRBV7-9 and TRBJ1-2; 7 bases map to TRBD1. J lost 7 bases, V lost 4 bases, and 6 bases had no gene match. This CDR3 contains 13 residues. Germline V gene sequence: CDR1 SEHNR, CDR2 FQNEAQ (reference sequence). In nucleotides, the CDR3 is TGTGCCAGCAGCTCGGGACAGAGTGGTGGCTACACCTTC. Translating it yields CASSSGQSGGYTF. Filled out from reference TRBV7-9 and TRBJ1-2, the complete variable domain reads DTGVSQNPRHKITKRGQNVTFRCDPISEHNRLYWYRQTLGQGPEFLTYFQNEAQLEKSRLLSDRFSAERPKGSFSTLEIQRTEQGDSAMYLCASSSGQSGGYTFGSGTRLTVV.

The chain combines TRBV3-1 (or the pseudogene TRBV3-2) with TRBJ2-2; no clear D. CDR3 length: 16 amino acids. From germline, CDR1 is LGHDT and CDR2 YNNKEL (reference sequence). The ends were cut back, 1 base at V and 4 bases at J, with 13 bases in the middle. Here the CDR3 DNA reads TGTGCCAGCAGCCAAGGAATAAGACACGGCACCGGGGAGCTGTTTTTT. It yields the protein CASSQGIRHGTGELFF.